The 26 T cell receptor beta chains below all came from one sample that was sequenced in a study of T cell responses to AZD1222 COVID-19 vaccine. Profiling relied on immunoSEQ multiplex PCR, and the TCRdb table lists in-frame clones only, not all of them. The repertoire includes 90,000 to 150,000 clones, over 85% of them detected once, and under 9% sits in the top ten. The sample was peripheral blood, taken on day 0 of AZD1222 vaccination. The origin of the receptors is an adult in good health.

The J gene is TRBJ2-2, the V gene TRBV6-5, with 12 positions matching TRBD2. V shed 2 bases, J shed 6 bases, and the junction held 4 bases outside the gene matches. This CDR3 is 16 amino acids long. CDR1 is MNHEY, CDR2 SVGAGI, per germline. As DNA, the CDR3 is TGTGCCAGCAGTTACCCAGGACTAGCGGGGTCCGGGGAGCTGTTTTTT. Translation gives CASSYPGLAGSGELFF.

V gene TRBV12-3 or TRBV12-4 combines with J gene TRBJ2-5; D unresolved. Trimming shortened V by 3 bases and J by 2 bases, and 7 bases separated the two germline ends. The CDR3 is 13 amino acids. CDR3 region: CASSLLAQETQYF. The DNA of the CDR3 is TGTGCCAGCAGTTTGCTTGCTCAAGAGACCCAGTACTTC.

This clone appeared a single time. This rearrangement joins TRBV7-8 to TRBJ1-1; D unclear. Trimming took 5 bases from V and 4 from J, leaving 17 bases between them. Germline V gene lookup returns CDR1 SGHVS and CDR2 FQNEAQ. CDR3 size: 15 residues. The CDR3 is CASSPVRARFTEAFF. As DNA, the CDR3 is TGTGCCAGCAGCCCGGTTCGGGCAAGGTTCACTGAAGCTTTCTTT.

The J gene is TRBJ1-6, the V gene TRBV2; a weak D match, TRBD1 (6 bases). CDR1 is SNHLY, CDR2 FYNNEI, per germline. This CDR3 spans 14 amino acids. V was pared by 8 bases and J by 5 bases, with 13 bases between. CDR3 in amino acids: CASLDRRNNSPLHF. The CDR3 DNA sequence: TGTGCCAGCCTCGACAGGCGCAATAATTCACCCCTCCACTTT.

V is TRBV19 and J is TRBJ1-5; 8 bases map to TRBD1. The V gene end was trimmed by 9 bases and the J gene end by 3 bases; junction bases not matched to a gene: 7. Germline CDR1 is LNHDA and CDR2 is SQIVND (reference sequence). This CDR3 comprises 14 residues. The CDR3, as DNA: TGTGCCAGCTCACCGGGACAGGCCAATCAGCCCCAGCATTTT. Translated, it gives CASSPGQANQPQHF.

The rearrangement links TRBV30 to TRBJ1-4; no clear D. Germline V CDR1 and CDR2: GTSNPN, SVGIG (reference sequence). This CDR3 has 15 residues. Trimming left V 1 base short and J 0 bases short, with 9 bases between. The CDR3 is CAWSENSATNEKLFF. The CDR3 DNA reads TGTGCCTGGAGTGAAAACAGTGCAACTAATGAAAAACTGTTTTTT.

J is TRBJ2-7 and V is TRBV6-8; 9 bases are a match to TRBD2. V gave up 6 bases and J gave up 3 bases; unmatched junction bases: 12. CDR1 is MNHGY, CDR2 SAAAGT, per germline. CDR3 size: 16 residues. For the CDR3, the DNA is TGTGCCAGCAGGAATGGGCGGGAGGGCCTAGTCTACGAGCAGTACTTC. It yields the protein CASRNGREGLVYEQYF.

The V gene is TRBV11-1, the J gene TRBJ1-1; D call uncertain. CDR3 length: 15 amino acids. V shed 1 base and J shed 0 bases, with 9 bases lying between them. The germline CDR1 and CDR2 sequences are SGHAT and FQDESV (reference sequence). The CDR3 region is CASSLEGVLNTEAFF. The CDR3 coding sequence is TGTGCCAGCAGCTTAGAGGGAGTCCTGAACACTGAAGCTTTCTTT. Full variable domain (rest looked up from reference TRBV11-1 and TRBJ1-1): EAEVAQSPRYKITEKSQAVAFWCDPISGHATLYWYRQILGQGPELLVQFQDESVVDDSQLPKDRFSAERLKGVDSTLKIQPAELGDSAMYLCASSLEGVLNTEAFFGQGTRLTVV.

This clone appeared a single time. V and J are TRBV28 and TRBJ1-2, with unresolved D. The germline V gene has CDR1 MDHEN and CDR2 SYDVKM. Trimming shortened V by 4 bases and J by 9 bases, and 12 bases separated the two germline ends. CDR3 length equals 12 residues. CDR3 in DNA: TGTGCCAGCAGTTCCTATGAAGGGCGCTACACCTTC. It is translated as CASSSYEGRYTF.

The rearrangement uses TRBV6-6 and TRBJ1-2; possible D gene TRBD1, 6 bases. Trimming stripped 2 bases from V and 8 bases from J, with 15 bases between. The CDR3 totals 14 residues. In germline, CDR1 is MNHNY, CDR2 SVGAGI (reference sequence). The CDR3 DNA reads TGTGCCAGCAGTTACCCGGGACAATATAGGGGCTACACCTTC. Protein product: CASSYPGQYRGYTF.

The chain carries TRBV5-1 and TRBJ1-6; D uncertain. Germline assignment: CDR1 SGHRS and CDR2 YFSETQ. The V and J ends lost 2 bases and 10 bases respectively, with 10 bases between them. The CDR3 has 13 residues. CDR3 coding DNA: TGCGCCAGCAGCTTAGAGGGTCAGTCACCCCTCCACTTT. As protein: CASSLEGQSPLHF.

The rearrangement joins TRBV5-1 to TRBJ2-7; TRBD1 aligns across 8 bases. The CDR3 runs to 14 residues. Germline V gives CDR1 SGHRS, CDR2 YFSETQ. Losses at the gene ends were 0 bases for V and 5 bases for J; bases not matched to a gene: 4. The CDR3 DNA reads TGCGCCAGCAGCTTGGTCGACAGGGGTAACGAGCAGTACTTC. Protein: CASSLVDRGNEQYF.

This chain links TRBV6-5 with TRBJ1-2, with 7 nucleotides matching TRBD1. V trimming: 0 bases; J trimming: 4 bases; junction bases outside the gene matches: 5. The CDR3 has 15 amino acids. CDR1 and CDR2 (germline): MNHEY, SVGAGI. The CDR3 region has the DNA TGTGCCAGCAGTTACTCCAGGACAGGAACCTATGGCTACACCTTC. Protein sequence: CASSYSRTGTYGYTF.

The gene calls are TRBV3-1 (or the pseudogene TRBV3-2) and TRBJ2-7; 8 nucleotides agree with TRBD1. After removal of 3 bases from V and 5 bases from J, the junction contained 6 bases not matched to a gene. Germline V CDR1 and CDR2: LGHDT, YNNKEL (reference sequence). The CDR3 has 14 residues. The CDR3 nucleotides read TGTGCCAGCAGCCACCGACAGGGGTCGGACGAGCAGTACTTC. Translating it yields CASSHRQGSDEQYF.

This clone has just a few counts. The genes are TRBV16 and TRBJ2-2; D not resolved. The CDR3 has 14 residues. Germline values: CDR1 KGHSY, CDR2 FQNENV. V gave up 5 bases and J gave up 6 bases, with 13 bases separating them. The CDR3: CASSDWNNAGELFF. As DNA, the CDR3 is TGTGCCAGCAGCGACTGGAATAACGCCGGGGAGCTGTTTTTT.

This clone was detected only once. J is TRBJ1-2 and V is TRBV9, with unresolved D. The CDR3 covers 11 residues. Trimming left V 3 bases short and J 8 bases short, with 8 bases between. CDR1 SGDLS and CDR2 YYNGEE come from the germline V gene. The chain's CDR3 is CASSASEGYTF. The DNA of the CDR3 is TGTGCCAGCAGCGCCTCGGAAGGCTACACCTTC.

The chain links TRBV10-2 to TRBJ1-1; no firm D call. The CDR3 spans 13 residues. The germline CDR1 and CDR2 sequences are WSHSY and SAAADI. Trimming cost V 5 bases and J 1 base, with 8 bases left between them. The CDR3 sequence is CASSQDPNTEAFF. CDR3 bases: TGCGCCAGCAGTCAGGACCCGAACACTGAAGCTTTCTTT.

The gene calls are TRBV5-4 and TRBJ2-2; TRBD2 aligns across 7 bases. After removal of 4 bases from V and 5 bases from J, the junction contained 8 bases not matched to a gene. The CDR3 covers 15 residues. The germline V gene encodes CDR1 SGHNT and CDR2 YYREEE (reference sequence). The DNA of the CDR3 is TGTGCCAGCAGCCGAGACGGGGGGATTACCGGGGAGCTGTTTTTT. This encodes CASSRDGGITGELFF.

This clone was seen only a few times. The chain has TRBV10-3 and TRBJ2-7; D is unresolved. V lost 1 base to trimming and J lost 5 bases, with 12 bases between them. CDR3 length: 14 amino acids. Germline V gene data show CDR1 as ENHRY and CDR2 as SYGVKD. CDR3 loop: CAISELPPTNEQYF. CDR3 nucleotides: TGTGCCATCAGTGAGTTACCACCTACGAACGAGCAGTACTTC.

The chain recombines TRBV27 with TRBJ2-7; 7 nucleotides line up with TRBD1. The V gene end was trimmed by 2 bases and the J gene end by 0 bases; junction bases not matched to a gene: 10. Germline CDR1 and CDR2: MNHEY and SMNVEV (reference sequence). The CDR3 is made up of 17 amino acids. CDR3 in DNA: TGTGCCAGCAGTTTACCCTCGGGACAGTCCCACTCCTACGAGCAGTACTTC. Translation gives CASSLPSGQSHSYEQYF.

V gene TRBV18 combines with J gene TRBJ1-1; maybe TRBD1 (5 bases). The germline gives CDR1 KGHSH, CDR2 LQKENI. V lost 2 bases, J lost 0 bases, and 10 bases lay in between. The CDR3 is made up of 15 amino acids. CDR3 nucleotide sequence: TGTGCCAGCTCACCAGCGGGGGTCTTGAACACTGAAGCTTTCTTT. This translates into CASSPAGVLNTEAFF.

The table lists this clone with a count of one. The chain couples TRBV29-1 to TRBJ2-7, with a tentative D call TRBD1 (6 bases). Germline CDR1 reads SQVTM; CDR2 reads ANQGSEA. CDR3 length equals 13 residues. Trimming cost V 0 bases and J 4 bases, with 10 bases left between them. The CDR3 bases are TGCAGCGTTGAAGATTTGCAGGGGTACGAGCAGTACTTC. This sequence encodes CSVEDLQGYEQYF.

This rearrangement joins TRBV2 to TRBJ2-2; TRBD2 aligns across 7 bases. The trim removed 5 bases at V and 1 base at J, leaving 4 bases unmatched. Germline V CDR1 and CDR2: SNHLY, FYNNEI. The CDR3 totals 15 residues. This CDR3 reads CASSLSGRNTGELFF. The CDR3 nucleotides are TGTGCCAGCAGTCTTAGCGGGCGGAACACCGGGGAGCTGTTTTTT.

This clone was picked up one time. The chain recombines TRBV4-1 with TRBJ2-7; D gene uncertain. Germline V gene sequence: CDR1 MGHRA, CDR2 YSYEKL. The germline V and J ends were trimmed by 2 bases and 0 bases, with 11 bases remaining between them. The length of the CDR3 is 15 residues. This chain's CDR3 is CASSQPSVGSYEQYF. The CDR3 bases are TGCGCCAGCAGCCAACCATCGGTTGGCTCCTACGAGCAGTACTTC.

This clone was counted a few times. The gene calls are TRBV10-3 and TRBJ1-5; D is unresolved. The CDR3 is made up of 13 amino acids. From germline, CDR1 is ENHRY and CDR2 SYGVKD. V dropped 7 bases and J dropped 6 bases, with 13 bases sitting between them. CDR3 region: CAINEGTGQPQHF. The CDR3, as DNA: TGTGCCATCAACGAGGGTACGGGTCAGCCCCAGCATTTT.

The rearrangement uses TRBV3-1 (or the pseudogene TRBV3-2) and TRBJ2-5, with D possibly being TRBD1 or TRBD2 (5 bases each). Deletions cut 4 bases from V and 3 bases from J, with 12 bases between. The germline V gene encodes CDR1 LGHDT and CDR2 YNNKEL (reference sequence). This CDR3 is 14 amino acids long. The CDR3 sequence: CASSRLGTEETQYF. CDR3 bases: TGTGCCAGCAGCCGGCTCGGGACGGAAGAGACCCAGTACTTC.